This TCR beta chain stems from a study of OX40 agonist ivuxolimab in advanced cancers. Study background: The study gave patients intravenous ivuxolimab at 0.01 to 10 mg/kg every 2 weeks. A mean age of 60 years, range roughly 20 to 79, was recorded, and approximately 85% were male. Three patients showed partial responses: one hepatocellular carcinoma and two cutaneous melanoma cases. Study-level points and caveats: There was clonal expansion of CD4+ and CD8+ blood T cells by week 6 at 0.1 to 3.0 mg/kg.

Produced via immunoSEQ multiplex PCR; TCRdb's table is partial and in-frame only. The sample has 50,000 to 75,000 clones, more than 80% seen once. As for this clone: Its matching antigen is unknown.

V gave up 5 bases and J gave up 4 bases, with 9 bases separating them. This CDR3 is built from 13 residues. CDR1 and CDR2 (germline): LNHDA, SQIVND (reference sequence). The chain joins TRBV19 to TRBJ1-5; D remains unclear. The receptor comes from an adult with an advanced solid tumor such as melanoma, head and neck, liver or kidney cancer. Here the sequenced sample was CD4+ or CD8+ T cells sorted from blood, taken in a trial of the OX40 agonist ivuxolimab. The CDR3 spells CASSETGNQPQHF. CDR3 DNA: TGTGCCAGTAGTGAGACCGGGAATCAGCCCCAGCATTTT.